The clone carrying this T cell receptor beta chain was counted only a few times. Its antigen is unidentified. This record belongs to a study of beta chain features in type 1 diabetes. Study-wide background: Age and gender were similar between patients and healthy donors, as were cell yields.

The authors reverse transcribed all of the isolated RNA, so sequencing captured expressed TCRB transcripts. TCRdb keeps only in-frame clones here, not all; method: immunoSEQ multiplex PCR. The table lists 250,000 to 350,000 clones, around 13% of them singletons, with 6.7% in the top ten. The CDR3 runs to 13 residues. Germline-derived CDR1 and CDR2 are SEHNR and FQNEAQ (reference sequence). V was pared by 5 bases and J by 4 bases, with 9 bases between. Broader study findings: The study found that naive, central memory and Treg TCRB repertoires appeared more similar in patients than in healthy donors. When Type 1 diabetes patients were examined, their TCRB CDR3s proved moderately but significantly shorter in all four CD4+ subsets. VDJ junctions from type 1 diabetes patients carried fewer insertions and larger deletions.

This TCR was sampled from a man younger than 40 in good health. This chain joins TRBV7-9 and TRBJ2-1; TRBD2 might be the D (5 bases). The sample taken for sequencing was central memory CD4+ T cells from blood. DNA for the CDR3: TGTGCCAGCAGCCAGGAGGCGTACAATGAGCAGTTCTTC. Translation: CASSQEAYNEQFF.